A single TCR beta chain is shown here with its context. These data come from a study of control samples from healthy donors and cancer patients. Generated by immunoSEQ multiplex PCR, the TCRdb table keeps only in-frame clones and is missing some. The data hold tens of thousands of clones, with about 94% observed a single time. Material for sequencing was blood. The TCR comes from a woman in her 30s in good health.

Here the CDR3 DNA reads TGTGCCAGCAGTTACGCAGGGGGCTATGGCTACACCTTC. It is translated as CASSYAGGYGYTF. V is TRBV6-5 and J is TRBJ1-2, with TRBD1 matching 7 bases. The CDR3 length is 13 residues. Germline V CDR1 and CDR2: MNHEY, SVGAGI. V dropped 2 bases and J dropped 4; count of bases not matched to a gene: 1.